This T cell receptor (beta chain) was identified during a study of OX40 agonist ivuxolimab in advanced cancers. The CDR3 is 14 residues long. Per the germline V gene, CDR1 is MNHEY and CDR2 is SMNVEV (reference sequence). V lost 2 bases to trimming and J lost 2 bases, with 10 bases between them. The protocol was immunoSEQ multiplex PCR, while the TCRdb copy is restricted to in-frame clones and leaves out a portion. The table has 53,000 or so clones, over 85% seen once. The sequence derives from an adult with an advanced solid tumor such as melanoma, head and neck, liver or kidney cancer. This chain joins TRBV27 and TRBJ2-7; tentatively, D is TRBD1 (5 bases). Sequencing was performed on CD4+ or CD8+ T cells sorted from blood, taken in a trial of the OX40 agonist ivuxolimab. This CDR3 reads CASSLPGRPYEQYF. The CDR3 DNA is TGTGCCAGCAGTTTACCAGGGCGTCCCTACGAGCAGTACTTC.